The 17 T cell receptor beta chains below come from one sample, sequenced in a study of cytomegalovirus exposure and HLA in healthy donors. Researchers ran the PCR with 60 Vbeta and 13 Jbeta primers. Clones were sequenced by immunoSEQ multiplex PCR, and TCRdb holds only the in-frame ones, with some missing. The data contain some 150,000 clones, around 79% of them singletons. Sequenced: PBMCs. The receptors derive from a human donor in good health.

The V call is TRBV18, the J call TRBJ1-1; 11 nucleotides line up with TRBD1. Germline-derived CDR1 and CDR2 are KGHSH and LQKENI. There are 21 residues in the CDR3. Trimming removed 1 base from V and 0 bases from J; junction bases left unmatched: 16. The CDR3 DNA follows: TGTGCCAGCTCACCACTTACTCTTACCGGGACAGGGGGGCGGATGAACACTGAAGCTTTCTTT. Amino acids: CASSPLTLTGTGGRMNTEAFF.

The gene calls are TRBV10-1 and TRBJ2-5; 9 bases align to TRBD2. The J segment lost 4 bases and the V segment lost 2 bases, leaving 8 bases of the junction unmatched. The CDR3 runs to 16 residues. From germline, CDR1 is WNHNN and CDR2 SYGVQD (reference sequence). The CDR3 loop reads CASSETASGMRETQYF. CDR3 in DNA: TGCGCCAGCAGTGAGACGGCTAGCGGGATGAGAGAGACCCAGTACTTC.

J is TRBJ1-3 and V is TRBV7-2; D uncertain. CDR3 size: 15 residues. Trimming pared 1 base from V and 0 bases from J, leaving 7 bases between. Germline assignment: CDR1 SGHTA and CDR2 FQGNSA. The CDR3 region is CASSLGPGSGNTIYF. CDR3 sequence (DNA): TGTGCCAGCAGCTTAGGGCCAGGCTCTGGAAACACCATATATTTT.

The chain carries TRBV30 and TRBJ1-1; D is ambiguous. In germline, CDR1 is GTSNPN, CDR2 SVGIG (reference sequence). This CDR3 contains 11 residues. V gave up 4 bases and J gave up 0 bases, with 3 bases separating them. CDR3 DNA: TGTGCCTGGACGGTGAACACTGAAGCTTTCTTT. Translated: CAWTVNTEAFF.

The gene calls are TRBV7-9 and TRBJ1-2; D is possibly TRBD1 (6 bases). V shed 5 bases and J shed 4 bases, with 14 bases lying between them. CDR1 is SEHNR and CDR2 is FQNEAQ in the germline V gene (reference sequence). The CDR3 sequence is 14 residues long. CDR3 sequence reads: CASSEGQRSYGYTF. The DNA of the CDR3 is TGTGCCAGCAGCGAAGGACAGAGGTCCTATGGCTACACCTTC.

This clone was seen once. The CDR3 DNA reads TGTGCCATTTTACCGGGACAGGGTTTTTTGGGGAGCTACACCTTC. Translation: CAILPGQGFLGSYTF. The rearrangement links TRBV6-1 to TRBJ1-2; TRBD1 matches at 9 bases. Germline V gene data show CDR1 as MNHNS and CDR2 as SASEGT. J was trimmed by 9 bases and V by 10 bases; bases with no gene match: 18. The CDR3 extends over 15 amino acids.

V usage is TRBV6-1 and J usage is TRBJ1-4; no definite D call. The V end lost 2 bases, the J end lost 0 bases, and 7 bases lay between the germline ends. This CDR3 region has 15 residues. The V gene's germline CDR1 is MNHNS and CDR2 SASEGT. CDR3 residues: CASSETTSTNEKLFF. As DNA, the CDR3 is TGTGCCAGCAGTGAAACGACTTCAACTAATGAAAAACTGTTTTTT.

The V and J genes are TRBV5-5 and TRBJ2-7, with D possibly TRBD2 on 5 matching bases. Trimming took off 3 bases at V and 1 base at J, with 8 bases between the two ends. CDR3 length equals 13 residues. Germline V gene lookup returns CDR1 SGHKS and CDR2 YYEKEE (reference sequence). CDR3 in DNA: TGTGCCAGCAGCTCGGCGGGTTCCTACGAGCAGTACTTC. Its protein product is CASSSAGSYEQYF.

The gene calls are TRBV12-5 and TRBJ2-1; D is possibly TRBD1 (6 bases). V lost 4 bases and J 8 bases, leaving 27 bases between the germline ends. CDR3 size: 18 residues. Germline CDR1 is LGHNT and CDR2 is FRNRAP. The CDR3 DNA reads TGTGCTAGTGGTTGGATACTCCGGGCCACGGACAGTACTTATGAGCAGTTCTTC. Residues: CASGWILRATDSTYEQFF.

The chain's CDR3 is CASSSGTISSYEQYF. The CDR3 nucleotides are TGTGCCAGTAGTAGCGGGACTATTAGCTCCTACGAGCAGTACTTC. The rearrangement joins TRBV19 to TRBJ2-7; 7 bases line up with TRBD2. The CDR3 runs to 15 residues. Germline V gives CDR1 LNHDA, CDR2 SQIVND (reference sequence). The trim removed 4 bases at V and 0 bases at J, leaving 6 bases unmatched.

The chain uses TRBV7-2 and TRBJ2-7; D is unresolved. Looked up from germline, CDR1 is SGHTA and CDR2 is FQGNSA. Trimming shortened V by 2 bases and J by 2 bases, and 10 bases separated the two germline ends. This CDR3 is 14 amino acids long. In DNA, the CDR3 is TGTGCCAGCAGCTTATCTGGCTCAACCTACGAGCAGTACTTC. Translation: CASSLSGSTYEQYF.

The chain is built from TRBV18 and TRBJ2-2; tentatively, D is TRBD1 (5 bases). The length of the CDR3 is 14 residues. V was shortened by 3 bases and J by 5 bases, with 10 bases between the two germline ends. Germline CDR1 reads KGHSH; CDR2 reads LQKENI. The CDR3 here is CASSPSPGTGELFF. DNA for the CDR3: TGTGCCAGCTCACCCAGCCCAGGGACCGGGGAGCTGTTTTTT.

The CDR3 here is CASSALREQYF. CDR3 DNA: TGTGCCAGTAGTGCCCTCCGGGAGCAGTACTTC. V usage is TRBV19 and J usage is TRBJ2-7; D call uncertain. Trimming cost V 5 bases and J 7 bases, with 9 bases left between them. This CDR3 has 11 residues. Germline lookup yields CDR1 LNHDA and CDR2 SQIVND (reference sequence). Full variable domain (remainder filled in from reference TRBV19 and TRBJ2-7): DGGITQSPKYLFRKEGQNVTLSCEQNLNHDAMYWYRQDPGQGLRLIYYSQIVNDFQKGDIAEGYSVSREKKESFPLTVTSAQKNPTAFYLCASSALREQYFGPGTRLTVT.

The chain links TRBV30 to TRBJ2-7; perhaps TRBD2 as D (5 bases). CDR1 and CDR2 from the germline V gene are GTSNPN and SVGIG (reference sequence). The CDR3 sequence is 12 residues long. The germline V and J ends were trimmed by 7 bases and 4 bases, with 14 bases remaining between them. Here the CDR3 reads CASAWERYEQYF. Written as DNA, the CDR3 is TGTGCCTCCGCATGGGAGCGGTACGAGCAGTACTTC.

The chain links TRBV5-1 to TRBJ2-1, with 11 bases aligning to TRBD2. Trimming took 2 bases from V and 8 from J; bases not matched to a gene: 18. From germline, CDR1 is SGHRS and CDR2 YFSETQ. The CDR3 is made up of 19 amino acids. CDR3 nucleotides: TGCGCCAGCAGCTTCTGGGGATCGATACTAGCGGGAGTTGAGGATGAGCAGTTCTTC. Protein sequence: CASSFWGSILAGVEDEQFF.

The chain carries TRBV28 and TRBJ1-5, with unresolved D. Germline values: CDR1 MDHEN, CDR2 SYDVKM. This CDR3 is built from 12 residues. Trimming took 4 bases from V and 8 from J, leaving 9 bases between them. The chain's CDR3 is CASSSPREPQHF. The CDR3 DNA follows: TGTGCCAGCAGTTCCCCGAGAGAGCCCCAGCATTTT.

The genes are TRBV6-1 and TRBJ2-6; no clear D. V was shortened by 6 bases and J by 4 bases, with 13 bases between the two germline ends. The CDR3 sequence is 15 residues long. The germline V gene encodes CDR1 MNHNS and CDR2 SASEGT. As DNA, the CDR3 is TGTGCCAGCAGGACCCCTGGAGCGGGGGCCAACGTCCTGACTTTC. It encodes CASRTPGAGANVLTF.